This T cell receptor beta chain was obtained from a study of blood T cell repertoires in COVID-19. Turning to the study itself: There were acute and convalescent COVID-19 samples, and they came from the United States, Italy and Spain. T cells, B-cell-depleted T cells, or PBMCs supplied cDNA or gDNA.

As processed by the authors: Estimation of nucleated cell counts relied on the amplification of reference gene primers. Profiling relied on immunoSEQ multiplex PCR, and the TCRdb table lists in-frame clones only, not all of them. D and trimming were read from the DNA, whereas the V and J calls and clone size are those reported in that table. Seen here are around 290,000 clones, approximately 89% observed once, and the top ten hold less than 9.5%. A few counts support this clone. This CDR3 comprises 16 residues. The ends lost 3 bases at V and 9 bases at J; junction bases unmatched: 12. Germline CDR1 reads LNHDA; CDR2 reads SQIVND (reference sequence).

The origin of this receptor is a woman aged 45 to 65 who had recovered from COVID-19. Sequencing was carried out using peripheral blood. The gene calls are TRBV19 and TRBJ2-1, with TRBD1 matching over 9 bases. CDR3 sequence: CASSIESGTGFREQFF. In DNA, the CDR3 is TGTGCCAGTAGTATCGAATCCGGGACAGGGTTTCGTGAGCAGTTCTTC.